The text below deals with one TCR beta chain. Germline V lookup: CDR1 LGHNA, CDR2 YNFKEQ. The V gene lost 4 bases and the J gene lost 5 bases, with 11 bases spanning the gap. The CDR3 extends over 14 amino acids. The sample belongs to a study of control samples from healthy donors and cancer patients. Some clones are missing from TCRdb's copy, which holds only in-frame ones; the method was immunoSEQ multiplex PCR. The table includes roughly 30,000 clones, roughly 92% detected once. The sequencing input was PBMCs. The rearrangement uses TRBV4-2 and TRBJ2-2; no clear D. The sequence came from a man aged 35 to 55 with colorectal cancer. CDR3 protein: CASSLRLETGELFF. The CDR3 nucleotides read TGTGCCAGCAGCCTTCGACTTGAAACCGGGGAGCTGTTTTTT.